This passage covers 5 T cell receptor beta chains from one sample sequenced in a study of T cell responses to AZD1222 COVID-19 vaccine. Using immunoSEQ multiplex PCR, the repertoire was profiled, and TCRdb retains in-frame clones only, with some absent. The table shows more than 100,000 clones, with 86% occurring only once. The sequenced sample was peripheral blood, obtained on day 0 of AZD1222 vaccination. The source of these receptors is an adult in good health.

The J gene is TRBJ1-2, the V gene TRBV30; 9 nucleotides align to TRBD1. The J segment lost 6 bases and the V segment lost 0 bases, leaving 2 bases of the junction unmatched. CDR1 is GTSNPN, CDR2 SVGIG, per germline (reference sequence). The CDR3 is made up of 13 amino acids. CDR3: CAWSVTGGDGYTF. The DNA of the CDR3 is TGTGCCTGGAGTGTGACAGGGGGTGATGGCTACACCTTC.

This clone was counted once. The J gene is TRBJ2-1, the V gene TRBV5-1; 11 positions agree with TRBD2. Germline assignment: CDR1 SGHRS and CDR2 YFSETQ. Germline trimming cut 2 bases from V and 0 bases from J; bases unmatched to any gene: 10. CDR3 length equals 19 residues. The CDR3 protein is CASSFAASGGRSSYNEQFF. The DNA of the CDR3 is TGCGCCAGCAGCTTTGCGGCTAGCGGGGGGAGGAGCTCCTACAATGAGCAGTTCTTC.

V is TRBV19 and J is TRBJ1-1; D call uncertain. Germline V gene sequence: CDR1 LNHDA, CDR2 SQIVND (reference sequence). The CDR3 is 13 residues long. The V gene lost 3 bases and the J gene lost 4 bases, with 9 bases spanning the gap. CDR3: CASSIASSTEAFF. CDR3 sequence (DNA): TGTGCCAGTAGTATCGCCTCGAGCACTGAAGCTTTCTTT.

This clone has just one count. The DNA of the CDR3 is TGTGCCAGCAGCTTTAAGAGGGCTAGCGGGAGACCGTACAATGAGCAGTTCTTC. It yields the protein CASSFKRASGRPYNEQFF. The chain recombines TRBV21-1 with TRBJ2-1; TRBD2 is taken as the D call from the table, unchecked against the DNA. TRBV21-1 is classified as a pseudogene. This CDR3 is built from 18 residues.

The rearrangement joins TRBV5-1 to TRBJ1-6; D is uncertain. V lost 5 bases and J 0 bases, leaving 9 bases between the germline ends. This CDR3 is built from 15 residues. CDR1 is SGHRS, CDR2 YFSETQ, per germline. The CDR3 protein is CASRTGRSYNSPLHF. DNA of the CDR3: TGCGCCAGCAGGACCGGGCGCTCCTATAATTCACCCCTCCACTTT.